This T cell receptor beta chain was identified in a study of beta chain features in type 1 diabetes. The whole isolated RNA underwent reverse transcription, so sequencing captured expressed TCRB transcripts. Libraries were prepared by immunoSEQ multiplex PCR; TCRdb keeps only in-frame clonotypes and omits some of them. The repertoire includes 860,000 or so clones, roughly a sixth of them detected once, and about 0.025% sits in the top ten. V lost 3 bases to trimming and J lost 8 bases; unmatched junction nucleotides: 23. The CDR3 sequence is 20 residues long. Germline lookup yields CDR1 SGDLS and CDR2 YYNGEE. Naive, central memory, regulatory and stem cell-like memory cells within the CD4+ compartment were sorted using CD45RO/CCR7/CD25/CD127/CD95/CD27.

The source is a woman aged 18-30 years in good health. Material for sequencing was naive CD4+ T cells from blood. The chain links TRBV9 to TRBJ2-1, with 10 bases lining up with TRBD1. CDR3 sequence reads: CASSGFAPGQGTSHGHEQFF. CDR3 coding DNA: TGTGCCAGCAGCGGATTTGCCCCGGGACAGGGGACTAGTCACGGCCATGAGCAGTTCTTC.